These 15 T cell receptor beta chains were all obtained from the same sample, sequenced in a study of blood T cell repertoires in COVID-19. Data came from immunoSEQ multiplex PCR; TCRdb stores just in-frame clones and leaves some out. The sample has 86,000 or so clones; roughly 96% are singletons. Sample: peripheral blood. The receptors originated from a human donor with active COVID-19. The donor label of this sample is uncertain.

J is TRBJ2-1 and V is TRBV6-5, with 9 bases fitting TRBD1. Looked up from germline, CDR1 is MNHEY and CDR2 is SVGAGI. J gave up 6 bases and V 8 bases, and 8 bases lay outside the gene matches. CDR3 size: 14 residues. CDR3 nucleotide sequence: TGTGCCAGCCACCGGGACAGGGTAAGCAATGAGCAGTTCTTC. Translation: CASHRDRVSNEQFF.

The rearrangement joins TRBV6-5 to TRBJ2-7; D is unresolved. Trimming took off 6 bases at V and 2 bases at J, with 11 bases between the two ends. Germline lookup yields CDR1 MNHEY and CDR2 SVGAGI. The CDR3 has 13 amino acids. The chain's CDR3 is CASSEPAAYEQYF. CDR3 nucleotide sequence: TGTGCCAGCAGCGAGCCCGCCGCCTACGAGCAGTACTTC.

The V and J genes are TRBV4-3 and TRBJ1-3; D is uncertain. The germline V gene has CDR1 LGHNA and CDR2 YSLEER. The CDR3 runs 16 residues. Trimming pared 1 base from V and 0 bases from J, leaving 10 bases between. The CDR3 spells CASSQGLLVSGNTIYF. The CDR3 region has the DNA TGCGCCAGCAGCCAAGGCCTCTTAGTCTCTGGAAACACCATATATTTT.

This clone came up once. In DNA form, the CDR3 reads TGTGCCAGCAGCCCGGGGACAGGGCAACCTCAGCCCCAGCATTTT. It is translated as CASSPGTGQPQPQHF. This rearrangement joins TRBV5-4 to TRBJ1-5; 9 nucleotides line up with TRBD1. Trimming took 4 bases from V and 6 from J; bases not matched to a gene: 8. CDR1 and CDR2 from the germline V gene are SGHNT and YYREEE (reference sequence). The CDR3 consists of 15 residues.

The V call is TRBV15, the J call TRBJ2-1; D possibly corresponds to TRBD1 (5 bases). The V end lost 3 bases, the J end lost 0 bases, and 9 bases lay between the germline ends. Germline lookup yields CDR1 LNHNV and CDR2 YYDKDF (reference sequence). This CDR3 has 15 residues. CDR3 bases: TGTGCCACCAGCAGGCGACAGAGCTCCTACAATGAGCAGTTCTTC. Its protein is CATSRRQSSYNEQFF.

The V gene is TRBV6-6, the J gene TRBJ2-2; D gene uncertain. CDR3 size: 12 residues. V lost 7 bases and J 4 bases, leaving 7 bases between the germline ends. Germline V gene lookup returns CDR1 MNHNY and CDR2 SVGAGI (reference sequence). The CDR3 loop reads CASTLVTGELFF. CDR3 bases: TGTGCCAGCACTCTAGTCACCGGGGAGCTGTTTTTT.

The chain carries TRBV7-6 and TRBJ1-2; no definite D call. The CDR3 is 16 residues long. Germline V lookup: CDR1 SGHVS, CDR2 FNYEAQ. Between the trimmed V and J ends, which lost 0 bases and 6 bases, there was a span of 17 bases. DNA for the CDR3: TGTGCCAGCAGCTTAGCCCGCCGTCCCGGCGGCGATGGCTACACCTTC. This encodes CASSLARRPGGDGYTF.

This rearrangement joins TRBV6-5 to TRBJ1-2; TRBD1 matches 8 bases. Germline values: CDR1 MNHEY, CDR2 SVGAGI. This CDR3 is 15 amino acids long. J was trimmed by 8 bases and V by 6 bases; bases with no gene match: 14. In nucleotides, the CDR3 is TGTGCCAGCAGCGCATGGACAGGGTCCTTTCAGGGCTACACCTTC. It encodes CASSAWTGSFQGYTF.

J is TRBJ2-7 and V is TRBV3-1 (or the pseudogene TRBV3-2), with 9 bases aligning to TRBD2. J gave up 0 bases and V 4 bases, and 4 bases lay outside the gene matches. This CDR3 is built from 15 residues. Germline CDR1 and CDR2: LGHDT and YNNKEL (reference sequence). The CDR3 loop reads CASSLSAGGSYEQYF. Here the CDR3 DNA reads TGTGCCAGCAGCCTATCAGCGGGAGGCTCCTACGAGCAGTACTTC.

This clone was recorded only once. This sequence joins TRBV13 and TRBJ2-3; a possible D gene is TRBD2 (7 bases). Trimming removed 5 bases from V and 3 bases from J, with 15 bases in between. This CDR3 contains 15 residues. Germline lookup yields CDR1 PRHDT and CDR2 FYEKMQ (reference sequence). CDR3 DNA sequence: TGTGCCAGCAGCCTCGTGGGGGGGCCAACAGATACGCAGTATTTT. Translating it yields CASSLVGGPTDTQYF.

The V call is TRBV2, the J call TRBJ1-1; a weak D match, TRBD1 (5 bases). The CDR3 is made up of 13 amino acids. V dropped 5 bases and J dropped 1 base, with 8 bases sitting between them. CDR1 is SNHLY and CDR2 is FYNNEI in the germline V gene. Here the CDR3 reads CASSRGQNTEAFF. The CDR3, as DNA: TGTGCCAGCAGTAGAGGACAGAACACTGAAGCTTTCTTT.

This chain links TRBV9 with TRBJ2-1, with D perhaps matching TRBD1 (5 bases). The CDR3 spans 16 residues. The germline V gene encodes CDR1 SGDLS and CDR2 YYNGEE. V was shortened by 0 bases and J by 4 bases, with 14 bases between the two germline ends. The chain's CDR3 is CASSVEVGRSYNEQFF. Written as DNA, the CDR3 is TGTGCCAGCAGCGTAGAGGTGGGGCGGTCATACAATGAGCAGTTCTTC.

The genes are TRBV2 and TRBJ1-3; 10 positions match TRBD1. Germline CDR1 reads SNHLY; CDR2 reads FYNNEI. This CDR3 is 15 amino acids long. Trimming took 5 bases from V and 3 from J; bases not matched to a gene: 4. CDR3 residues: CASSLTGGFGNTIYF. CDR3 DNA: TGTGCCAGCAGTTTGACAGGGGGCTTTGGAAACACCATATATTTT.

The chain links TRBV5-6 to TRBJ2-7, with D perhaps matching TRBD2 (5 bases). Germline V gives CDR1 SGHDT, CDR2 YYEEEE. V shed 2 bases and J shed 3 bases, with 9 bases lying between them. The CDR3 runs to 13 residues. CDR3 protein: CASSFGRDYEQYF. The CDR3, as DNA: TGTGCCAGCAGCTTCGGACGGGACTACGAGCAGTACTTC.

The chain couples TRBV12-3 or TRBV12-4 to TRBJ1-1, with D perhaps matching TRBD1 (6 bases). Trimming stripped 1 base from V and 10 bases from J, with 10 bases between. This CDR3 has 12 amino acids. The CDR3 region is CASSLDRVVAFF. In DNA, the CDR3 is TGTGCCAGCAGTTTAGACAGGGTGGTAGCTTTCTTT.